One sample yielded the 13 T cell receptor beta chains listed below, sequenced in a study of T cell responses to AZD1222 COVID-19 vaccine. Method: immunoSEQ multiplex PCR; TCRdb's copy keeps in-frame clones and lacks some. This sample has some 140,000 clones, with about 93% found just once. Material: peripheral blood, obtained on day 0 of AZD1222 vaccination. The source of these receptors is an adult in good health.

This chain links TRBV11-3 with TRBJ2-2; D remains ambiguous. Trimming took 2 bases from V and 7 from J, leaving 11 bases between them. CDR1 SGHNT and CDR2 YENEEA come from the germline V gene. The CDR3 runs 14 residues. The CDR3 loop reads CASSLTSQVGELFF. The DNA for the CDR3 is TGTGCCAGCAGCTTAACGTCTCAGGTCGGGGAGCTGTTTTTT.

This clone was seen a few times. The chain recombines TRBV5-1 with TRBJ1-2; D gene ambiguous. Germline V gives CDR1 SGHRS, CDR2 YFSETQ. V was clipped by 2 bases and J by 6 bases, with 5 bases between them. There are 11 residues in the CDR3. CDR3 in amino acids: CASSLDHGYTF. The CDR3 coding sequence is TGCGCCAGCAGCTTAGACCATGGCTACACCTTC. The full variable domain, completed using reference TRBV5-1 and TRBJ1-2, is KAGVTQTPRYLIKTRGQQVTLSCSPISGHRSVSWYQQTPGQGLQFLFEYFSETQRNKGNFPGRFSGRQFSNSRSEMNVSTLELGDSALYLCASSLDHGYTFGSGTRLTVV.

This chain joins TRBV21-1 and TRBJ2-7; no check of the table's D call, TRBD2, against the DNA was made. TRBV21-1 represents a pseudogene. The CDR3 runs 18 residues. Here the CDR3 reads CASSNPGSWRDYYYEQYF. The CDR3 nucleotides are TGTGCCAGCAGCAACCCGGGGTCGTGGCGGGATTATTACTACGAGCAGTACTTC.

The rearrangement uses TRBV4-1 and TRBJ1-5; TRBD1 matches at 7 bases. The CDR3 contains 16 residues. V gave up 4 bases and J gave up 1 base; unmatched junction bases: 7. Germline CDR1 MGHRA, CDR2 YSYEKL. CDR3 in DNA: TGCGCCAGCAGCCCCTGGGGAGGGGGCAGCAATCAGCCCCAGCATTTT. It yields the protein CASSPWGGGSNQPQHF.

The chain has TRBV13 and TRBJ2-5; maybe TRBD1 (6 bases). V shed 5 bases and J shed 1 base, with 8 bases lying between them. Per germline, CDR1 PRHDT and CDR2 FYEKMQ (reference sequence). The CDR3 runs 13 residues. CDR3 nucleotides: TGTGCCAGCAGCGGACAGATCCAAGAGACCCAGTACTTC. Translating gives CASSGQIQETQYF.

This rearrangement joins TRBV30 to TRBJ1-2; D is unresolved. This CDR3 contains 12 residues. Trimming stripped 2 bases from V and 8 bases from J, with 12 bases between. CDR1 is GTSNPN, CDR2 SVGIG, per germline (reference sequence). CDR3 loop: CAWSRHPRGYTF. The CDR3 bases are TGTGCCTGGAGTCGACATCCCCGGGGCTACACCTTC.

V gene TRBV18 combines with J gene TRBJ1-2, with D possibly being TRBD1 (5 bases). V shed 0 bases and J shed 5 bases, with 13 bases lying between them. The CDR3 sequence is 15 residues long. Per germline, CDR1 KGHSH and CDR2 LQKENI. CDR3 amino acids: CASSPPAAGSYGYTF. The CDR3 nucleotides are TGTGCCAGCTCACCACCGGCGGCAGGGAGTTATGGCTACACCTTC.

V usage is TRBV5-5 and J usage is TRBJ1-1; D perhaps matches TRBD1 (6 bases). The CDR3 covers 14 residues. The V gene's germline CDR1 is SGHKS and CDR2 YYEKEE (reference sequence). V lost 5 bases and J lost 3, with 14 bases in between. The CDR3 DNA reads TGTGCCAGCAGTCGTCTACAGGGTTACACTGAAGCTTTCTTT. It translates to CASSRLQGYTEAFF.

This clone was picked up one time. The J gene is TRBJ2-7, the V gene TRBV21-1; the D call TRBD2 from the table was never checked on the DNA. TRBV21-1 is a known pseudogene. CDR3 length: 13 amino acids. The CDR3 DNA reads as TGTGCCAGCACCGAGGTCCGGAGATACGAGCAGTACTTC. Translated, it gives CASTEVRRYEQYF.

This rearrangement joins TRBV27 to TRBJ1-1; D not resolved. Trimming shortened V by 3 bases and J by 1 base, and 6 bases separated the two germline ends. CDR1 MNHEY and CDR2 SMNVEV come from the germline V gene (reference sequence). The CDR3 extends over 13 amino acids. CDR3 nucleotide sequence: TGTGCCAGCAGTTTTTACCCGAACACTGAAGCTTTCTTT. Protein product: CASSFYPNTEAFF.

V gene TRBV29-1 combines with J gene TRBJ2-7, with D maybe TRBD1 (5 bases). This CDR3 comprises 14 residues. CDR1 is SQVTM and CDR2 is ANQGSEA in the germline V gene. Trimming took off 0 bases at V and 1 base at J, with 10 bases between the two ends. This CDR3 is CSVEDRESSYEQYF. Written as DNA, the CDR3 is TGCAGCGTTGAAGACAGGGAATCGTCCTACGAGCAGTACTTC.

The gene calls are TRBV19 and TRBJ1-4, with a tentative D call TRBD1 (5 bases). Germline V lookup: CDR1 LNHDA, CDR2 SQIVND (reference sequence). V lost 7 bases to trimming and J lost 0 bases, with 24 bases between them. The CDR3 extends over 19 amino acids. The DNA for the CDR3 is TGTGCCAGTACCCTCGGTTGGGGCAGAATAACTGCAACTAATGAAAAACTGTTTTTT. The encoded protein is CASTLGWGRITATNEKLFF.

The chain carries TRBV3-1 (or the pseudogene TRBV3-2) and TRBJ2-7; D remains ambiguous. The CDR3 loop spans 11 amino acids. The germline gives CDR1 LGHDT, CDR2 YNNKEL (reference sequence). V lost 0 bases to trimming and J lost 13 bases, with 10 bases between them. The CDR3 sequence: CASSQDSNNYF. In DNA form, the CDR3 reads TGTGCCAGCAGCCAAGATAGCAACAACTACTTC.